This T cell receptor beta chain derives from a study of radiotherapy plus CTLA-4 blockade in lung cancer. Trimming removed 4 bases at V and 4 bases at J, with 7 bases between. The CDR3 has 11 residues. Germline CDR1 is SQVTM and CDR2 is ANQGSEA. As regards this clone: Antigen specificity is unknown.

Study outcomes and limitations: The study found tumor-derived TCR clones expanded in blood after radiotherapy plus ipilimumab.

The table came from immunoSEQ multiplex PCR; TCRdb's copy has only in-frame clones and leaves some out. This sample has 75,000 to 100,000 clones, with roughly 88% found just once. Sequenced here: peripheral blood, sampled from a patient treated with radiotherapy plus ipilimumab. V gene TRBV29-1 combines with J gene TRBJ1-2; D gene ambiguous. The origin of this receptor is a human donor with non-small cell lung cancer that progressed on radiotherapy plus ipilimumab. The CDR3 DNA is TGCAGCGTTGCGCAGATCTATGGCTACACCTTC. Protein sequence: CSVAQIYGYTF.